Each of the 26 T cell receptor beta chains below was sequenced from the same sample in a study of cytomegalovirus exposure and HLA in healthy donors. PCR employed 60 Vbeta and 13 Jbeta primers. Libraries were prepared by immunoSEQ multiplex PCR; TCRdb keeps only in-frame clonotypes and omits some of them. Of approximately 110,000 clones in the sample, about 61% are singletons; the top ten hold about 2.2%. The sequenced sample was PBMCs. The receptor set was obtained from a woman aged 25-40 years in good health and CMV-seronegative.

The rearrangement joins TRBV6-1 to TRBJ1-5, with D perhaps TRBD1 (6 bases). Germline CDR1 is MNHNS and CDR2 is SASEGT. The CDR3 sequence is 17 residues long. V dropped 3 bases and J dropped 2 bases, with 17 bases sitting between them. The CDR3 DNA follows: TGTGCCAGCAGTGAGAGGAGAAACAGGGTGCGCAATCAGCCCCAGCATTTT. Its protein product is CASSERRNRVRNQPQHF.

This clone was recorded only once. The chain uses TRBV18 and TRBJ2-7; TRBD2 aligns across 7 bases. V dropped 3 bases and J dropped 2; count of bases not matched to a gene: 10. The germline V gene has CDR1 KGHSH and CDR2 LQKENI. The CDR3 totals 16 residues. CDR3 sequence: CASSPKIAGETYEQYF. In DNA, the CDR3 is TGTGCCAGCTCACCGAAAATTGCGGGAGAAACCTACGAGCAGTACTTC.

The chain joins TRBV5-5 to TRBJ1-4, with TRBD1 matching 9 bases. V lost 2 bases, J lost 0 bases, and 8 bases stayed unmatched. The CDR3 length is 18 residues. Germline CDR1 is SGHKS and CDR2 is YYEKEE (reference sequence). The CDR3 DNA follows: TGTGCCAGCAGCTTTCTCTGGACAGGGGCTACAACTAATGAAAAACTGTTTTTT. Translated: CASSFLWTGATTNEKLFF.

CDR3 DNA: TGTGCCAGCAGTTTACTAACCCCGACTAGCGGGAGAAACATTCAGTACTTC. As protein: CASSLLTPTSGRNIQYF. The rearrangement joins TRBV27 to TRBJ2-4; the match to TRBD2 covers 12 bases. The germline V gene has CDR1 MNHEY and CDR2 SMNVEV (reference sequence). The CDR3 has 17 amino acids. Trimming cost V 2 bases and J 6 bases; bases outside gene matches: 8.

Written as DNA, the CDR3 is TGCGCCAGCAGACGGACAGGGGCTGTGGATCGCACCTTC. It yields the protein CASRRTGAVDRTF. The V gene is TRBV5-1, the J gene TRBJ1-2; 9 bases map to TRBD1. J gave up 13 bases and V 5 bases, and 12 bases lay outside the gene matches. Germline lookup yields CDR1 SGHRS and CDR2 YFSETQ. The CDR3 contains 13 residues.

The genes are TRBV6-1 and TRBJ2-7; possible D gene TRBD1, 6 bases. Germline CDR1 is MNHNS and CDR2 is SASEGT. V was cut by 6 bases and J by 0 bases, with 12 bases left in between. The CDR3 totals 14 residues. This chain's CDR3 is CASRRTEPSYEQYF. DNA of the CDR3: TGTGCCAGCAGACGGACAGAGCCCTCCTACGAGCAGTACTTC.

This clone was seen more than once but under ten times. The chain combines TRBV6-1 with TRBJ1-3; the D is unclear. Germline lookup yields CDR1 MNHNS and CDR2 SASEGT. This CDR3 has 16 residues. V lost 4 bases and J 0 bases, leaving 13 bases between the germline ends. CDR3 coding DNA: TGTGCCAGCAGTGGTTTTTTGGCACACTCTGGAAACACCATATATTTT. Encoded protein: CASSGFLAHSGNTIYF.

This clone was observed a single time. The chain is built from TRBV5-4 and TRBJ2-1, with 7 bases matching TRBD2. Per germline, CDR1 SGHNT and CDR2 YYREEE (reference sequence). This CDR3 contains 13 residues. V shed 1 base and J 6 bases; nucleotides not matched to a gene: 1. The CDR3 sequence is CASSLSGANEQFF. DNA for the CDR3: TGTGCCAGCAGCTTGAGCGGGGCCAATGAGCAGTTCTTC.

This clone was observed a few times. This chain links TRBV19 with TRBJ2-1; 10 bases map to TRBD1. With V trimmed by 5 bases and J by 15 bases, 13 bases remained unmatched. CDR3 size: 14 residues. The germline V gene has CDR1 LNHDA and CDR2 SQIVND (reference sequence). The CDR3 here is CASSPWGTGVARFF. As DNA, the CDR3 is TGTGCCAGTAGTCCCTGGGGGACAGGGGTCGCACGGTTCTTC.

The chain combines TRBV28 with TRBJ1-5, with 8 nucleotides matching TRBD1. The CDR3 runs 14 residues. Germline CDR1 reads MDHEN; CDR2 reads SYDVKM. With 5 bases clipped from V and 6 bases from J, the junction kept 6 bases outside the gene matches. The CDR3 coding sequence is TGTGCCAGCAGTCAGGACAGGGTAATTCAGCCCCAGCATTTT. It specifies CASSQDRVIQPQHF.

The rearrangement joins TRBV19 to TRBJ2-1; D is perhaps TRBD1 (6 bases). The CDR3 consists of 13 residues. V dropped 3 bases and J dropped 9 bases, with 12 bases sitting between them. Looked up from germline, CDR1 is LNHDA and CDR2 is SQIVND (reference sequence). The CDR3 region has the DNA TGTGCCAGTAGTATCTTAGGGGGAACTGAGCAGTTCTTC. Protein sequence: CASSILGGTEQFF.

The chain couples TRBV4-3 to TRBJ1-4; weak D call: TRBD1 (5 bases). Trimming cost V 1 base and J 0 bases, with 15 bases left between them. This CDR3 is built from 18 residues. Germline lookup yields CDR1 LGHNA and CDR2 YSLEER. The CDR3 DNA reads TGCGCCAGCAGCCAAGTCTGGGGCGTTAGCCCAACTAATGAAAAACTGTTTTTT. This gives the protein CASSQVWGVSPTNEKLFF.

CDR3 nucleotide sequence: TGTGCCAGCAGCCTGGGGGCCTCCACCTACGAGCAGTACTTC. Translation gives CASSLGASTYEQYF. The rearrangement links TRBV28 to TRBJ2-7; a possible D gene is TRBD1 (6 bases). This CDR3 spans 14 amino acids. Trimming took 6 bases from V and 2 from J, leaving 14 bases between them. Per germline, CDR1 MDHEN and CDR2 SYDVKM.

This chain links TRBV29-1 with TRBJ2-5; a possible D gene is TRBD2 (5 bases). This CDR3 has 14 residues. Germline CDR1 SQVTM, CDR2 ANQGSEA. Deletions cut 0 bases from V and 3 bases from J, with 11 bases between. DNA of the CDR3: TGCAGCGTTGAAGATCGAGGAGGTGAAGAGACCCAGTACTTC. This translates into CSVEDRGGEETQYF.

The V call is TRBV4-1, the J call TRBJ1-1; D perhaps matches TRBD1 (6 bases). V was cut by 3 bases and J by 6 bases, with 20 bases left in between. The CDR3 covers 16 residues. CDR1 and CDR2 from the germline V gene are MGHRA and YSYEKL. The CDR3: CASSQTIARTVPEAFF. The CDR3 DNA reads TGCGCCAGCAGCCAGACCATCGCCCGGACAGTACCTGAAGCTTTCTTT.

The rearrangement links TRBV21-1 to TRBJ1-1. TRBV21-1 is described as a pseudogene. The CDR3 runs 18 residues. The CDR3 is CASSKALGRHKGYTEAFF. The CDR3 DNA is TGTGCCAGCAGCAAAGCGCTAGGGAGACATAAGGGATACACTGAAGCTTTCTTT.

This clone came up a few times. J is TRBJ1-2 and V is TRBV6-1; D not certain. Germline assignment: CDR1 MNHNS and CDR2 SASEGT. Between the trimmed V and J ends, which lost 4 bases and 4 bases, there was a span of 7 bases. CDR3 length equals 12 residues. The CDR3: CASSGASYGYTF. The DNA for the CDR3 is TGTGCCAGCAGTGGCGCGAGCTATGGCTACACCTTC.

The rearrangement joins TRBV19 to TRBJ1-1, with TRBD1 matching 9 bases. The CDR3 totals 15 residues. CDR1 is LNHDA and CDR2 is SQIVND in the germline V gene (reference sequence). V dropped 4 bases and J dropped 2; count of bases not matched to a gene: 5. CDR3 loop: CASSRTGAPNTEAFF. The CDR3 coding sequence is TGTGCCAGTAGTAGGACAGGGGCCCCCAACACTGAAGCTTTCTTT.

The CDR3 reads CASSPPGRGYYGYTF. The DNA for the CDR3 is TGTGCCAGCTCACCACCGGGCAGGGGTTACTATGGCTACACCTTC. The V call is TRBV18, the J call TRBJ1-2, with D tentatively TRBD1 (6 bases). The germline V and J ends were trimmed by 0 bases and 3 bases, with 11 bases remaining between them. CDR1 is KGHSH, CDR2 LQKENI, per germline. CDR3 length: 15 amino acids.

The chain links TRBV2 to TRBJ1-2, with 9 bases fitting TRBD1. This CDR3 comprises 14 residues. V was pared by 6 bases and J by 7 bases, with 9 bases of the junction left unmatched. Germline loops: CDR1 SNHLY, CDR2 FYNNEI. DNA for the CDR3: TGTGCCAGCAGCGTTACAGGGGGCAGGGGTGGCTACACCTTC. This encodes CASSVTGGRGGYTF.

The chain is built from TRBV28 and TRBJ1-2; a weak D match, TRBD1 (6 bases). Germline loops: CDR1 MDHEN, CDR2 SYDVKM. The CDR3 covers 16 residues. V was clipped by 6 bases and J by 1 base, with 18 bases between them. Written as DNA, the CDR3 is TGTGCCAGCAGCCTACCCTCGGACAGCTATAACTATGGCTACACCTTC. Protein sequence: CASSLPSDSYNYGYTF.

The chain links TRBV5-4 to TRBJ2-7, with 9 bases matching TRBD2. J lost 6 bases, V lost 4 bases, and 8 bases had no gene match. The CDR3 has 14 residues. Per germline, CDR1 SGHNT and CDR2 YYREEE (reference sequence). The CDR3: CASSPGTSLTEQYF. The CDR3 DNA sequence: TGTGCCAGCAGCCCCGGGACTAGCCTGACCGAGCAGTACTTC. Complete variable domain (other parts from reference TRBV5-4 and TRBJ2-7): ETGVTQSPTHLIKTRGQQVTLRCSSQSGHNTVSWYQQALGQGPQFIFQYYREEENGRGNFPPRFSGLQFPNYSSELNVNALELDDSALYLCASSPGTSLTEQYFGPGTRLTVT.

The rearrangement links TRBV29-1 to TRBJ1-1; the D gene is possibly TRBD1 (5 bases). From germline, CDR1 is SQVTM and CDR2 ANQGSEA. V lost 5 bases and J lost 4, with 20 bases in between. The CDR3 contains 15 residues. CDR3 in amino acids: CSVKFAGRETTEAFF. CDR3 DNA: TGCAGCGTTAAGTTCGCAGGGCGTGAGACCACTGAAGCTTTCTTT.

The chain combines TRBV6-1 with TRBJ1-5; possibly TRBD1 for D (5 bases). The length of the CDR3 is 15 residues. Germline V lookup: CDR1 MNHNS, CDR2 SASEGT. Between the trimmed V and J ends, which lost 3 bases and 0 bases, there was a span of 9 bases. CDR3 coding DNA: TGTGCCAGCAGTGACCGACAGCCTAGCAATCAGCCCCAGCATTTT. Its protein is CASSDRQPSNQPQHF.

This chain joins TRBV28 and TRBJ1-3, with 8 bases lining up with TRBD1. Looked up from germline, CDR1 is MDHEN and CDR2 is SYDVKM. The CDR3 runs to 15 residues. V was pared by 3 bases and J by 6 bases, with 7 bases of the junction left unmatched. The CDR3 sequence is CASSFPRTGTNTIYF. The CDR3 DNA reads TGTGCCAGCAGTTTCCCACGGACAGGGACAAACACCATATATTTT.

The chain joins TRBV9 to TRBJ1-1, with D perhaps TRBD1 (5 bases). The length of the CDR3 is 16 residues. V was cut by 0 bases and J by 6 bases, with 18 bases left in between. CDR1 and CDR2 (germline): SGDLS, YYNGEE. The CDR3 sequence: CASSVDLQGEYAEAFF. In DNA form, the CDR3 reads TGTGCCAGCAGCGTAGACTTACAAGGGGAATACGCTGAAGCTTTCTTT.